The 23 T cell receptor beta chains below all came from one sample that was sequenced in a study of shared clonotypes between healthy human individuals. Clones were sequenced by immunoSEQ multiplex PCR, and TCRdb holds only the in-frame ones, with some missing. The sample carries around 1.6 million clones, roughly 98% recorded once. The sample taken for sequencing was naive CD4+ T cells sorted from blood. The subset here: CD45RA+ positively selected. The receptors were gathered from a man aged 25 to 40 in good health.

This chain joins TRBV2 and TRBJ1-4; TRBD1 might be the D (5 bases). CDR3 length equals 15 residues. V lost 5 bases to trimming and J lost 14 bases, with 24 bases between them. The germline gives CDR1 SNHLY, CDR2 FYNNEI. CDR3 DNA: TGTGCCAGCAGTAGAAGTGCGGGGCGGGAGGAGAAGCTGTTTTTT. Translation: CASSRSAGREEKLFF.

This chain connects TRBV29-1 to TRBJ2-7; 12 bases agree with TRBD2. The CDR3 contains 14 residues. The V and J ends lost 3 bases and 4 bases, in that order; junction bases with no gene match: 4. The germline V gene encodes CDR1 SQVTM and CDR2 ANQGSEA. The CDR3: CSVDRLAGAYEQYF. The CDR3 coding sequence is TGCAGCGTTGATAGACTAGCGGGAGCGTACGAGCAGTACTTC.

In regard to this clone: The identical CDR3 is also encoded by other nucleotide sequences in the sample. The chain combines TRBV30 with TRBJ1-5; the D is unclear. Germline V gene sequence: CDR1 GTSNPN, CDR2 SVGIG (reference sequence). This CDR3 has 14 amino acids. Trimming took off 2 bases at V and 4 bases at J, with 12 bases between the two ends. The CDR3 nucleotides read TGTGCCTGGAGTAGGGCAGGAGGTAATCAGCCCCAGCATTTT. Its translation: CAWSRAGGNQPQHF.

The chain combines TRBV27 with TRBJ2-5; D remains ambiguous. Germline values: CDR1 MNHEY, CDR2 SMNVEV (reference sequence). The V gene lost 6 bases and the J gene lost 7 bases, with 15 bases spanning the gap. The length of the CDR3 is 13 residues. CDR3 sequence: CASRTARWGTQYF. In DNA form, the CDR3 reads TGTGCCAGCAGAACAGCGCGGTGGGGGACCCAGTACTTC.

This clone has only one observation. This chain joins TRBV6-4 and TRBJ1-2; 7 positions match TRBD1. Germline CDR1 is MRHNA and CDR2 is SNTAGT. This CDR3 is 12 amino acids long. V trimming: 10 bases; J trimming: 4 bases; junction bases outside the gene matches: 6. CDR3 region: CATRDRSYGYTF. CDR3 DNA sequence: TGTGCCACCCGGGACAGAAGCTATGGCTACACCTTC.

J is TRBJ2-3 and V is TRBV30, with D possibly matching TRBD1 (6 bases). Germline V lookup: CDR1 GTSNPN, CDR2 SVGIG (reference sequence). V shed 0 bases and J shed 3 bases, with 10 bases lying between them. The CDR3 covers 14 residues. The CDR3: CAWSVPDRTDTQYF. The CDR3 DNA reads TGTGCCTGGAGTGTTCCGGACAGAACAGATACGCAGTATTTT.

CDR3 in DNA: TGTGCCAGCTCACAAAGACAGGGGGCGAACACCGGGGAGCTGTTTTTT. Residues: CASSQRQGANTGELFF. The chain recombines TRBV18 with TRBJ2-2, with TRBD1 matching 9 bases. With 4 bases clipped from V and 0 bases from J, the junction kept 3 bases outside the gene matches. The V gene's germline CDR1 is KGHSH and CDR2 LQKENI. CDR3 length: 16 amino acids.

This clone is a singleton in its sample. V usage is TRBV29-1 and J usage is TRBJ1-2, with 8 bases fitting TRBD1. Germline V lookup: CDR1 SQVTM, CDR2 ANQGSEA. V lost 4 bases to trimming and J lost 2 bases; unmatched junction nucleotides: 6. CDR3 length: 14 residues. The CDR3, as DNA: TGCAGCGTTGCTCCCCAGGGGGCGAACTATGGCTACACCTTC. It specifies CSVAPQGANYGYTF.

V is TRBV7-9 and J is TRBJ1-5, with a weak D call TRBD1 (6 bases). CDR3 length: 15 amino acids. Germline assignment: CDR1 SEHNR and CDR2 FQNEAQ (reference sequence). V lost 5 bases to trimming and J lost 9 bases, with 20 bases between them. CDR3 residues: CASSPPQGLGGPQHF. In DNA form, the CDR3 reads TGTGCCAGCAGCCCGCCTCAGGGGCTCGGGGGGCCCCAGCATTTT.

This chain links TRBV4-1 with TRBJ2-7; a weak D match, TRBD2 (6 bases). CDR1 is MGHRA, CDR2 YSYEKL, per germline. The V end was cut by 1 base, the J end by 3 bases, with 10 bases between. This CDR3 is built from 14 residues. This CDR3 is CASSQVPGVYEQYF. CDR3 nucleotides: TGCGCCAGCAGCCAAGTTCCGGGAGTCTACGAGCAGTACTTC.

CDR3 amino acids: CASSVDRDRKVWNTEAFF. CDR3 sequence (DNA): TGTGCCAGCAGCGTGGACCGGGACAGGAAGGTTTGGAACACTGAAGCTTTCTTT. The chain recombines TRBV5-4 with TRBJ1-1, with 8 bases identical to TRBD1. Trimming at V came to 4 bases and at J to 1 base, leaving 15 bases not matched to a gene. The germline gives CDR1 SGHNT, CDR2 YYREEE (reference sequence). The CDR3 spans 18 residues.

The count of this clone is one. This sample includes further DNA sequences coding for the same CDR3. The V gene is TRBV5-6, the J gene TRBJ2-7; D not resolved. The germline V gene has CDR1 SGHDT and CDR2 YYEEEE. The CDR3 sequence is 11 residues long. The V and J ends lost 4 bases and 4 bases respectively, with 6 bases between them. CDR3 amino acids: CASSKGYEQYF. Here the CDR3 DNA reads TGTGCCAGCAGCAAAGGATACGAGCAGTACTTC.

The CDR3 nucleotides read TGCGCCAGCAGGGGGTGGGAGGGCTTAAATCAGCCCCAGCATTTT. The encoded protein is CASRGWEGLNQPQHF. V is TRBV10-2 and J is TRBJ1-5; no firm D call. The V gene's germline CDR1 is WSHSY and CDR2 SAAADI. The CDR3 is 15 amino acids. V shed 6 bases and J shed 4 bases, with 16 bases lying between them.

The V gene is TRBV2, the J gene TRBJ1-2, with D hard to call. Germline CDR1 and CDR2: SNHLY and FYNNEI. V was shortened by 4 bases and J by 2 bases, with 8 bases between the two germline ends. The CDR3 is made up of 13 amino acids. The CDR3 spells CASSARPNYGYTF. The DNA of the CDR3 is TGTGCCAGCAGTGCCAGGCCCAACTATGGCTACACCTTC.

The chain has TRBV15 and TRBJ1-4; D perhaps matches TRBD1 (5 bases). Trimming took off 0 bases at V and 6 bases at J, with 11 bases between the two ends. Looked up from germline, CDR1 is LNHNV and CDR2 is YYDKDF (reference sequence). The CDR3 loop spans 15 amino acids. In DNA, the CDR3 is TGTGCCACCAGCAGAGATCCCAGGGAGGATGAAAAACTGTTTTTT. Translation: CATSRDPREDEKLFF.

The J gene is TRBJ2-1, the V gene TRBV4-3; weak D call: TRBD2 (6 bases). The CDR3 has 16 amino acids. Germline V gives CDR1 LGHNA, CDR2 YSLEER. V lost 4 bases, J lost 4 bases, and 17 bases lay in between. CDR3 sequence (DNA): TGCGCCAGCAGCCTCGGGGGAGGTCAAAGTTACAATGAGCAGTTCTTC. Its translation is CASSLGGGQSYNEQFF.

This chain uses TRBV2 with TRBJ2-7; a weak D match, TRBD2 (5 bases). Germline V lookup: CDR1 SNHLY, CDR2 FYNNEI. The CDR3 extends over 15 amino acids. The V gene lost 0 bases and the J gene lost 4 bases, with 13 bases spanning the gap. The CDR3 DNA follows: TGTGCCAGCAGTGAAGCGGCTAGCCGGGTTTACGAGCAGTACTTC. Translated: CASSEAASRVYEQYF.

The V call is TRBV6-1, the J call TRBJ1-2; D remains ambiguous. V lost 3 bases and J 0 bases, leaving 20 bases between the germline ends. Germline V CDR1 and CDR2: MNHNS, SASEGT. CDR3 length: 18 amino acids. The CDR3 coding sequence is TGTGCCAGCAGTGACACTCGGGCCGGAGGCAGAACTAACTATGGCTACACCTTC. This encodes CASSDTRAGGRTNYGYTF.

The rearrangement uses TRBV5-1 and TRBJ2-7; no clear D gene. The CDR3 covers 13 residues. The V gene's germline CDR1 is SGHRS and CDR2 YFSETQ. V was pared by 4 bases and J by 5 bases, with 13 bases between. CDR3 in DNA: TGCGCCAGCAGCCCGGAAAGATACGACGAGCAGTACTTC. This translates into CASSPERYDEQYF.

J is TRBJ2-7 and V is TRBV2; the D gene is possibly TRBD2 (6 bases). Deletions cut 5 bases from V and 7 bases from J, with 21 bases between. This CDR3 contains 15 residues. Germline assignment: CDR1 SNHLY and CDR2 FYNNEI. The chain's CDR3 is CASSPVAGRGGEQYF. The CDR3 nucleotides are TGTGCCAGCAGTCCCGTCGCCGGGAGAGGAGGAGAGCAGTACTTC.

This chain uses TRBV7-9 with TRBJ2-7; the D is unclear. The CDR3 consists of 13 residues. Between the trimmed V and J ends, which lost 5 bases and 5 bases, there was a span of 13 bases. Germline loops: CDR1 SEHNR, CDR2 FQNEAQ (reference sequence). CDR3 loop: CASSLRAPHEQYF. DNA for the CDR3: TGTGCCAGCAGCCTAAGGGCGCCCCACGAGCAGTACTTC.

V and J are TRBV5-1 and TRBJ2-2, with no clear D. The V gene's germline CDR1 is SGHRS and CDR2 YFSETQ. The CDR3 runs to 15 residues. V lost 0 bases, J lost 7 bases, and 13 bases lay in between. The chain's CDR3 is CASSLAQVTRGELFF. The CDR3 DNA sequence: TGCGCCAGCAGCTTGGCCCAGGTAACCCGCGGGGAGCTGTTTTTT.

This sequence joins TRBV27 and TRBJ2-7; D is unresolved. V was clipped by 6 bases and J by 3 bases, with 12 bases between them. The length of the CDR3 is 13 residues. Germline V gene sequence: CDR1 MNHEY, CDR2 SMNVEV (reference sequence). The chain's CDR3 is CASSRSLLYEQYF. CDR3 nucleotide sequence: TGTGCCAGCAGCAGATCCTTGCTCTACGAGCAGTACTTC.